Detailed here is one T cell receptor (beta chain). The data belong to a study of control samples from healthy donors and cancer patients. TCRdb's table, derived via immunoSEQ multiplex PCR, lists solely in-frame clones and lacks some. This repertoire shows fewer than 200,000 clones, approximately 96% found once; its top ten account for 1%. This CDR3 has 16 amino acids. From germline, CDR1 is LNHDA and CDR2 SQIVND (reference sequence). After removal of 4 bases from V and 4 bases from J, the junction contained 6 bases not matched to a gene. The specimen was blood. The sequence was collected from a woman aged 25-40 years in good health. The chain is built from TRBV19 and TRBJ1-5, with TRBD1 identical over 11 bases. The CDR3 DNA sequence: TGTGCCAGTAGTAAAAGGACAGGGGGCCTTAATCAGCCCCAGCATTTT. Its translation: CASSKRTGGLNQPQHF.